At least ten counts were recorded for the clone carrying this T cell receptor (beta chain). Its antigen is unidentified. The data belong to a study of breast tumors, draining lymph nodes, adjacent tissues. Study-level points and caveats: Luminal-like breast cancer showed significantly greater tumor-nontumor repertoire similarity than basal-like breast cancer did.

Axillary draining lymph nodes of breast cancer patients supplied the node samples. From the multiplex PCR reads, TCRdb called clonotypes with MiXCR, one entry per CDR3 protein. The top ten clones hold more than 0.95% of a sample with 290,000 or so distinct CDR3 sequences, around 31% of them seen once. The clonotype originates from a female donor with breast cancer. Some clones in this sample may be carry-over from other donors' samples. Input material: axillary lymph node tissue.

Here the CDR3 reads CASSVKGDPEKLFF. The CDR3 DNA reads as TGTGCCAGCAGCGTAAAGGGTGACCCAGAAAAACTGTTTTTT. The rearrangement uses TRBV9 and TRBJ1-4; no clear D gene. The CDR3 runs 14 residues. Per the germline V gene, CDR1 is SGDLS and CDR2 is YYNGEE. Trimming removed 1 base at V and 8 bases at J, with 12 bases between.